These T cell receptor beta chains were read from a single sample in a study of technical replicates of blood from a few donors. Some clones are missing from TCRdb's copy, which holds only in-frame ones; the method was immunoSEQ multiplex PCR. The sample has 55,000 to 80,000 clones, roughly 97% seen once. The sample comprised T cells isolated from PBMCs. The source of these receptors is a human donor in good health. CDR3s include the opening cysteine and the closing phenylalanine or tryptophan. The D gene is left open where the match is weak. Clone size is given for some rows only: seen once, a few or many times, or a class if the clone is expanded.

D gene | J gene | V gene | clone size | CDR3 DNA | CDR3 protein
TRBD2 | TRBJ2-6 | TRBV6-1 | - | TGTGCCAGCAGTGAAGAGCGGGGTCTAGCGGGAGTTCTTCGTGGGGCCAACGTCCTGACTTTC | CASSEERGLAGVLRGANVLTF
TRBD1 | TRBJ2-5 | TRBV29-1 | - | TGCAGCGTTGCCGGGACAGACCAAGAGACCCAGTACTTC | CSVAGTDQETQYF
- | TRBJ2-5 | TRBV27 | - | TGTGCCAGCAAAGAGGCCCTGTACCAAGAGACCCAGTACTTC | CASKEALYQETQYF
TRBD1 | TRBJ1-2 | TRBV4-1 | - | TGCGCCAGCAGCCAAGAAAAACAGGGGGGCTATGGCTACACCTTC | CASSQEKQGGYGYTF
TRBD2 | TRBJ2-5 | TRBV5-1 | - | TGCGCCAGCGGGGGAGGGGAGCGGGAGACCCAGTACTTC | CASGGGERETQYF
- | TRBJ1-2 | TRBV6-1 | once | TGTGCCAGCAGTGGGGACTGGGGCTATGGCTACACCTTC | CASSGDWGYGYTF
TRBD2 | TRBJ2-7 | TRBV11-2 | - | TGTGCCAGCAGCCCCGGACTAGGTTCCTACGAGCAGTACTTC | CASSPGLGSYEQYF
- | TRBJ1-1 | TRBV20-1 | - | TGCGGGGGAGGGACGGACGGTGAAGCTTTCTTT | CGGGTDGEAFF
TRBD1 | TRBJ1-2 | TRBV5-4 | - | TGTGCCAGCAGCTTACCAGGGACAGGGATTCGCTATGGCTACACCTTC | CASSLPGTGIRYGYTF
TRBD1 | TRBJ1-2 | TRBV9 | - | TGTGCCAGCAACCGACAGGGTACTGGCTACACCTTC | CASNRQGTGYTF
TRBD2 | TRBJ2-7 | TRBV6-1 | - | TGTGCCAGCAGTGAAACTAGCGGGAGTCACGAGCAGTACTTC | CASSETSGSHEQYF
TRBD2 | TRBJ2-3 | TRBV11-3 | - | TGTGCCAGCAGCTTGGGCGTGACTAGCGGGGACACAGATACGCAGTATTTT | CASSLGVTSGDTDTQYF
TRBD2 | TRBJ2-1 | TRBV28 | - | TGTGCCAGCAAGGGCAGACTCGGCGGGAGATCCTACAATGAGCAGTTCTTC | CASKGRLGGRSYNEQFF
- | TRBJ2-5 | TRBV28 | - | TGTGCCAGCAGTTTTCGGCCGCGGATATACCAAGAGACCCAGTACTTC | CASSFRPRIYQETQYF
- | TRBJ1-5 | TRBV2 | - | TGTGCCAGCAGTGTATCGGTCAGCGCTAATCAGCCCCAGCATTTT | CASSVSVSANQPQHF
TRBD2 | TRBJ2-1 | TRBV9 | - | TGTGCCAGCAGCGTAGTGACTAGCGGTAGCTCCTACAATGAGCAGTTCTTC | CASSVVTSGSSYNEQFF
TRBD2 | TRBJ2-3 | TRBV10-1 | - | TGCGCCAGCAGCCCCCGGACTAGCCTTTCCACAGATACGCAGTATTTT | CASSPRTSLSTDTQYF
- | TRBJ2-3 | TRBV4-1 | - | TGCGCCAGCAGCCAAGTCCAGGTCAGCACAGATACGCAGTATTTT | CASSQVQVSTDTQYF
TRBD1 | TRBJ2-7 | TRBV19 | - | TGTGCCAGTAGTATAGTAAGACAGGGGGCCTACGAGCAGTACTTC | CASSIVRQGAYEQYF
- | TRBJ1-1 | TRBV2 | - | TGTGCCAGCAGTGGGGGGGTAAGCACTGAAGCTTTCTTT | CASSGGVSTEAFF
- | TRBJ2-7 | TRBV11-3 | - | TGTGCCAGCAGCGGGGGGAACTCCTACGAGCAGTACTTC | CASSGGNSYEQYF
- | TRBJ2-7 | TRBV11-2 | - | TGTGCCAGCAGTCAGAACAGGGACGAGCAGTACTTC | CASSQNRDEQYF
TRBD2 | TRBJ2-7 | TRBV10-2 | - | TGCGCCAGCAGTGACCCCACTAGCGCCGAGCAGTACTTC | CASSDPTSAEQYF
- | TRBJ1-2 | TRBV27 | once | TGTGCCAGCAGACCCATCCGGGCGAGACGACTAAACGGCTACACCTTC | CASRPIRARRLNGYTF
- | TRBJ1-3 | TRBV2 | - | TGTGCCAGCAGTGAATCAAGGACAGTTTCTGGAAACACCATATATTTT | CASSESRTVSGNTIYF
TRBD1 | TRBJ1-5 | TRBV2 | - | TGTGCCAGCAGTGATAGGACAGGGCATCAGCCCCAGCATTTT | CASSDRTGHQPQHF
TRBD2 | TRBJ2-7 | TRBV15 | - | TGTGCCACCAGCAACAGACTAGCGGTTACTTACGAGCAGTACTTC | CATSNRLAVTYEQYF
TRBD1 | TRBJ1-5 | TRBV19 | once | TGTGCCAGTAGTATCGGACAGGGTAGGCATCAGCCCCAGCATTTT | CASSIGQGRHQPQHF
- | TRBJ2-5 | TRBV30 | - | TGTGCCTGGAGTGGCGGGGTAGAGACCCAGTACTTC | CAWSGGVETQYF
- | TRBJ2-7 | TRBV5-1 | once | TGCGCCAGCAGCTTGAGCTCGGGTAGCTCCTACGAGCAGTACTTC | CASSLSSGSSYEQYF
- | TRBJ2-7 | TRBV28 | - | TGTGCCAGCAGCGCGTATCTGGCGGACTACGAGCAGTACTTC | CASSAYLADYEQYF
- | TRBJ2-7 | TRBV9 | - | TGTGCCAGCAGCGTAGCAGGCAGGACCTACGAGCAGTACTTC | CASSVAGRTYEQYF
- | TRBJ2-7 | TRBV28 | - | TGTGCCAGCAGTTTAGACCCTCTCAGGTTTTTTTCCTACGAGCAGTACTTC | CASSLDPLRFFSYEQYF
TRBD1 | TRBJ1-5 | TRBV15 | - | TGTGCCACCAGCATGGGGACAGGGGGCCAGCCCCAGCATTTT | CATSMGTGGQPQHF
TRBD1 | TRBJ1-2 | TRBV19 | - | TGTGCCAGTAGTTTTGGGACAGGGGGCGACTATGGCTACACCTTC | CASSFGTGGDYGYTF
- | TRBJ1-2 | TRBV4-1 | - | TGCGCCAGCAGCCATCGGGAGTTGGACTATGGCTACACCTTC | CASSHRELDYGYTF
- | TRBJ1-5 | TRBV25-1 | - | TGTGCCAGCAGTGCCATCCGGGGACACCATAATCAGCCCCAGCATTTT | CASSAIRGHHNQPQHF
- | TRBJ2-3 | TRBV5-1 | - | TGCGCCAGCAGCTTGCAGGGGCCGGGCACAGATACGCAGTATTTT | CASSLQGPGTDTQYF
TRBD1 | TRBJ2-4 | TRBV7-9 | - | TGTGCCAGCAGCTTAGGACAGGGGATCCAGTACTTC | CASSLGQGIQYF
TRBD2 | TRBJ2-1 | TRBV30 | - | TGTGCCTGGAGGAAAAGCGGGGGGGCGCTCAATGAGCAGTTCTTC | CAWRKSGGALNEQFF
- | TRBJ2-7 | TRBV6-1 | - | TGTGCCAGCAGTGAAGTGGCAGGAACGGGGGGCAAGCAGTACTTC | CASSEVAGTGGKQYF
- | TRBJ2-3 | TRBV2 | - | TGTGCCAGCCCTACCTCGGGGGATAGCACAGATACGCAGTATTTT | CASPTSGDSTDTQYF
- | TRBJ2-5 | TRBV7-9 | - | TGTGCCAGCAGCCTGAAAGGACAGCAAGAGACCCAGTACTTC | CASSLKGQQETQYF
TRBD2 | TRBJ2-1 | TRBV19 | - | TGTGCCAGTAGTATTTGGGCTAGCGGAAACAATGAGCAGTTCTTC | CASSIWASGNNEQFF
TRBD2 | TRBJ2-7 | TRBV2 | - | TGTGCCAGCGGCGGGGGGCTTGGCGAGCAGTACTTC | CASGGGLGEQYF
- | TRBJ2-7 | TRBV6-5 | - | TGTGCCAGCACCTCGTACGGAAGGGGTTCATACGAGCAGTACTTC | CASTSYGRGSYEQYF
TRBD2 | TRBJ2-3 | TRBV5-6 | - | TGTGCCAGCAGCTTTGCTCCGGGACTAGCGCAGGTGGATACGCAGTATTTT | CASSFAPGLAQVDTQYF
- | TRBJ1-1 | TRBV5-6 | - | TGTGCCAGCAGCCCGGCGGTGGGGGGGCTTTCTCGCAGGACTGAAGCTTTCTTT | CASSPAVGGLSRRTEAFF
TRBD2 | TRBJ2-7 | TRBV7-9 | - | TGTGCCAGCAGGGCGGGGGGGAGCTCCTACGAGCAGTACTTC | CASRAGGSSYEQYF
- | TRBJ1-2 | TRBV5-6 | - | TGTGCCAGCAGCTTGGGGAGCAACTATGGCTACACCTTC | CASSLGSNYGYTF
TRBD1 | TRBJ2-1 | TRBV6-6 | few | TGTGCCAGCAGTTCCCCGGGACAGGGGGAAAATGAGCAGTTCTTC | CASSSPGQGENEQFF
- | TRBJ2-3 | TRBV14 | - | TGTGCCAGCAGCCTAGTCGGGGGGCGCATAGATACGCAGTATTTT | CASSLVGGRIDTQYF
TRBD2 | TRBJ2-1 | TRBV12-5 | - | TGTGCTAGTGGTTTGGCAGCGGGGTACTCCTACAATGAGCAGTTCTTC | CASGLAAGYSYNEQFF